The 25 T cell receptor beta chains given below trace back to one sample, sequenced in a study of CDR3 diversity in severe acne. TCRdb re-called the PCR reads with MiXCR, one entry per CDR3 protein. The data show 100,000 or so distinct CDR3 sequences, more than 45% seen once. Specimen: blood. Every receptor here comes from a male donor with acne.

This clonotype was seen at least ten times. This chain joins TRBV28 and TRBJ2-2; TRBD2 agrees at 10 bases. CDR1 MDHEN and CDR2 SYDVKM come from the germline V gene. V trimming: 4 bases; J trimming: 1 base; junction bases outside the gene matches: 9. This CDR3 is built from 18 residues. CDR3 loop: CASSSGTSAIENTGELFF. DNA for the CDR3: TGTGCCAGCAGTTCCGGGACTAGCGCTATCGAGAACACCGGGGAGCTGTTTTTT.

V and J are TRBV15 and TRBJ1-6, with D maybe TRBD1 (5 bases). CDR3 length: 14 residues. CDR1 and CDR2 from the germline V gene are LNHNV and YYDKDF (reference sequence). V was shortened by 0 bases and J by 9 bases, with 9 bases between the two germline ends. CDR3 residues: CATSREGPSSPLHF. CDR3 nucleotides: TGTGCCACCAGCAGAGAGGGGCCTTCTTCACCCCTCCACTTT.

This clonotype was found many times. V usage is TRBV15 and J usage is TRBJ2-7, with 7 bases lining up with TRBD1. Trimming cost V 2 bases and J 6 bases; bases outside gene matches: 7. Germline values: CDR1 LNHNV, CDR2 YYDKDF (reference sequence). The CDR3 contains 14 residues. Written as DNA, the CDR3 is TGTGCCACCAGCAGATACATACAGGGGAGCGAGCAGTACGTC. Protein sequence: CATSRYIQGSEQYV.

This rearrangement joins TRBV6-1 to TRBJ2-7; D is possibly TRBD1 (6 bases). Germline V gene data show CDR1 as MNHNS and CDR2 as SASEGT. This CDR3 is built from 14 residues. V was pared by 6 bases and J by 4 bases, with 16 bases between. The CDR3 DNA reads as TGTGCCAGCAGCCCTACAGACAGGCCTTACGAGCAGTACTTC. Protein: CASSPTDRPYEQYF.

This clonotype was observed many times. This CDR3 reads CASSPQGTSYEQYF. CDR3 nucleotide sequence: TGTGCCAGCAGTCCCCAGGGGACCTCCTACGAGCAGTACTTC. The chain recombines TRBV3-1 with TRBJ2-7; the D gene is possibly TRBD1 (6 bases). V was clipped by 6 bases and J by 0 bases, with 12 bases between them. Germline values: CDR1 LGHDT, CDR2 YNNKEL (reference sequence). The CDR3 is 14 amino acids.

This clonotype was observed many times. This chain connects TRBV29-1 to TRBJ1-3; perhaps TRBD1 as D (5 bases). Per germline, CDR1 SQVTM and CDR2 ANQGSEA. With 7 bases removed from V and 0 bases from J, the gap between germline ends came to 10 bases. CDR3 length: 13 residues. The CDR3 is CSARQSSGNTIYF. The DNA for the CDR3 is TGCAGCGCCAGACAGAGCTCTGGAAACACCATATATTTT.

V and J are TRBV12-3 or TRBV12-4 and TRBJ1-1; D uncertain. Trimming shortened V by 2 bases and J by 1 base, and 26 bases separated the two germline ends. The CDR3 runs to 20 residues. CDR3 nucleotide sequence: TGTGCCAGCAGTTTACGGTACTTCCGGGTGGAGCTTAGAAAGAACACTGAAGCTTTCTTT. The encoded protein is CASSLRYFRVELRKNTEAFF.

The V call is TRBV24-1, the J call TRBJ1-2, with no clear D. This CDR3 has 12 amino acids. The germline gives CDR1 KGHDR, CDR2 SFDVKD. Trimming removed 2 bases from V and 4 bases from J, with 4 bases in between. The CDR3 protein is CATSDSGYGYTF. DNA of the CDR3: TGTGCCACCAGTGATTCGGGCTATGGCTACACCTTC.

J is TRBJ2-3 and V is TRBV7-9; 12 bases align to TRBD2. V shed 5 bases and J 4 bases; nucleotides not matched to a gene: 10. The CDR3 spans 17 residues. Germline V gives CDR1 SEHNR, CDR2 FQNEAQ (reference sequence). The CDR3, as DNA: TGTGCCAGCAGCCATCAACCTAGCGGGAGGGCTGCAGATACGCAGTATTTT. Its translation: CASSHQPSGRAADTQYF.

This chain links TRBV7-2 with TRBJ1-5; D gene ambiguous. Trimming left V 1 base short and J 11 bases short, with 12 bases between. Germline V gene sequence: CDR1 SGHTA, CDR2 FQGNSA. This CDR3 is built from 13 residues. The CDR3 DNA follows: TGTGCCAGCAGCTTAGGGCAGCAAGAGACCCAGCATTTT. It specifies CASSLGQQETQHF. The complete variable domain, with remaining parts taken from reference TRBV7-2 and TRBJ1-5, reads GAGVSQSPSNKVTEKGKDVELRCDPISGHTALYWYRQSLGQGLEFLIYFQGNSAPDKSGLPSDRFSAERTGGSVSTLTIQRTQQEDSAVYLCASSLGQQETQHFGDGTRLSIL.

The sample holds many counts of this clonotype. This sequence joins TRBV4-3 and TRBJ2-7; maybe TRBD1 (6 bases). This CDR3 contains 13 residues. Trimming left V 2 bases short and J 3 bases short, with 8 bases between. Germline V gene sequence: CDR1 LGHNA, CDR2 YSLEER. The CDR3 is CASSQTDSYEQYF. The CDR3 coding sequence is TGCGCCAGCAGCCAAACGGACAGCTACGAGCAGTACTTC.

The rearrangement uses TRBV5-1 and TRBJ2-1, with D perhaps matching TRBD2 (6 bases). The germline V gene encodes CDR1 SGHRS and CDR2 YFSETQ. V was cut by 3 bases and J by 7 bases, with 17 bases left in between. This CDR3 has 15 residues. The CDR3 nucleotides read TGCGCCAGCAGCTCAAATGCGGGACCGTGGAATGAGCAGTTCTTC. Translating it yields CASSSNAGPWNEQFF.

The J gene is TRBJ2-5, the V gene TRBV10-2; 12 nucleotides match TRBD2. The CDR3 sequence is 15 residues long. CDR1 and CDR2 (germline): WSHSY, SAAADI. V trimming: 8 bases; J trimming: 1 base; junction bases outside the gene matches: 5. For the CDR3, the DNA is TGCGCCAGCGTGAGGGGACTAGCGGGCCAAGAGACCCAGTACTTC. It codes for CASVRGLAGQETQYF.

The chain carries TRBV4-1 and TRBJ2-1; unclear D gene. The CDR3 has 14 residues. Trimming shortened V by 2 bases and J by 10 bases, and 15 bases separated the two germline ends. Germline V gene lookup returns CDR1 MGHRA and CDR2 YSYEKL. CDR3 sequence: CASSQPRTSLEQFF. CDR3 DNA: TGCGCCAGCAGCCAACCTCGGACGAGTTTGGAGCAGTTCTTC.

The rearrangement links TRBV7-9 to TRBJ2-7; D call uncertain. Germline lookup yields CDR1 SEHNR and CDR2 FQNEAQ (reference sequence). CDR3 length: 14 residues. V lost 4 bases and J lost 0, with 10 bases in between. The CDR3 region is CASSSLPGSYEQYF. In DNA form, the CDR3 reads TGTGCCAGCAGCTCCCTGCCAGGCTCCTACGAGCAGTACTTC.

The chain combines TRBV6-6 with TRBJ2-5; maybe TRBD2 (6 bases). This CDR3 is 16 amino acids long. Per germline, CDR1 MNHNY and CDR2 SVGAGI (reference sequence). V was clipped by 6 bases and J by 1 base, with 18 bases between them. This chain's CDR3 is CASSYGSGVGQETQYF. The CDR3 DNA reads TGTGCCAGCAGCTATGGTTCGGGGGTCGGCCAAGAGACCCAGTACTTC.

The chain is built from TRBV6-6 and TRBJ2-5, with 10 positions matching TRBD1. The CDR3 length is 14 residues. CDR1 and CDR2 from the germline V gene are MNHNY and SVGAGI (reference sequence). With 4 bases clipped from V and 9 bases from J, the junction kept 8 bases outside the gene matches. In DNA, the CDR3 is TGTGCCAGCAGTTTCGGACAGGGGGGTCAGCCCCAGTACTTC. Amino acids: CASSFGQGGQPQYF.

This clonotype has a handful of counts. V is TRBV24-1 and J is TRBJ2-2; D assignment may be TRBD1 or TRBD2 (5 bases each). The CDR3 spans 16 residues. V lost 1 base to trimming and J lost 4 bases, with 12 bases between them. The V gene's germline CDR1 is KGHDR and CDR2 SFDVKD. The CDR3 protein is CATSDLGTETTGELFF. The CDR3 DNA follows: TGTGCCACCAGTGATTTAGGGACGGAAACCACCGGGGAGCTGTTTTTT.

This clonotype occurred many times. V gene TRBV5-8 combines with J gene TRBJ2-1, with D hard to call. The CDR3 extends over 11 amino acids. The germline V gene has CDR1 SGHTS and CDR2 YDEGEE. Trimming stripped 1 base from V and 9 bases from J, with 5 bases between. The CDR3 is CASSLSSEQFF. Written as DNA, the CDR3 is TGTGCCAGCAGCTTGTCGAGTGAGCAGTTCTTC.

In this sample, this clonotype turned up once. This sequence joins TRBV6-2 or TRBV6-3 and TRBJ2-2; D gene uncertain. The germline gives CDR1 MNHEY, CDR2 SVGEGT. The CDR3 has 15 residues. V gave up 2 bases and J gave up 2 bases, with 9 bases separating them. The CDR3 bases are TGTGCCAGCAGTTACGTGGGGTTCAACACCGGGGAGCTGTTTTTT. Its translation is CASSYVGFNTGELFF.

A remark on this clonotype: A read error may produce the germline difference seen at one junction end. J is TRBJ1-1 and V is TRBV11-2; D is ambiguous. From germline, CDR1 is SGHAT and CDR2 FQNNGV. This CDR3 is built from 12 residues. CDR3 in amino acids: CASSLVNPEAFF. CDR3 DNA: TGTGCCAGCAGCTTAGTGAACCCTGAAGCTTTCTTT.

This clonotype has ten or more counts. The chain recombines TRBV20-1 with TRBJ2-5, with D perhaps matching TRBD1 (5 bases). The CDR3 runs 13 residues. The V gene lost 0 bases and the J gene lost 2 bases, with 7 bases spanning the gap. Germline V gene sequence: CDR1 DFQATT, CDR2 SNEGSKA (reference sequence). CDR3 DNA: TGCAGTGCTAGAGATTACAGGCAAGAGACCCAGTACTTC. It encodes CSARDYRQETQYF.

At least ten counts were recorded for this clonotype. This chain uses TRBV29-1 with TRBJ2-5; 7 nucleotides match TRBD2. J was trimmed by 1 base and V by 2 bases; bases with no gene match: 4. Germline values: CDR1 SQVTM, CDR2 ANQGSEA. The CDR3 contains 14 residues. CDR3 amino acids: CSVEFGGIQETQYF. The CDR3 nucleotides read TGCAGCGTTGAATTCGGGGGGATCCAAGAGACCCAGTACTTC.

This clonotype has just one count. The CDR3: CATSGRTDHYGYTF. The CDR3 DNA is TGTGCCACCAGCGGGAGGACAGACCACTATGGCTACACCTTC. This chain joins TRBV15 and TRBJ1-2; possible D gene TRBD1, 6 bases. CDR3 size: 14 residues. Trimming shortened V by 5 bases and J by 3 bases, and 13 bases separated the two germline ends. Germline values: CDR1 LNHNV, CDR2 YYDKDF (reference sequence).

V usage is TRBV7-8 and J usage is TRBJ2-5; 9 nucleotides align to TRBD2. J was trimmed by 4 bases and V by 1 base; bases with no gene match: 7. The germline V gene has CDR1 SGHVS and CDR2 FQNEAQ. The CDR3 length is 16 residues. CDR3 residues: CASSLERLAELETQYF. The CDR3 nucleotides are TGTGCCAGCAGCTTAGAGCGACTAGCGGAGTTAGAGACCCAGTACTTC.